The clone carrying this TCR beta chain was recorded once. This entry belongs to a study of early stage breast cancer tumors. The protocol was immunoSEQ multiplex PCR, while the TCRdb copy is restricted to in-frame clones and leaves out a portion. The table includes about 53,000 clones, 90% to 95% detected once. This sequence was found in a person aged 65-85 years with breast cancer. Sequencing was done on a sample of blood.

CDR3 sequence: CASSLDLAGVSQFF. The CDR3 nucleotides are TGTGCCAGCAGCTTAGATCTAGCCGGAGTATCCCAGTTCTTC. This chain joins TRBV11-2 and TRBJ2-1, with D possibly TRBD2 on 5 matching bases. Germline V gives CDR1 SGHAT, CDR2 FQNNGV. The CDR3 spans 14 residues. V was cut by 0 bases and J by 13 bases, with 16 bases left in between. Using reference TRBV11-2 and TRBJ2-1 for the parts outside the CDR3, the full variable domain is EAGVAQSPRYKIIEKRQSVAFWCNPISGHATLYWYQQILGQGPKLLIQFQNNGVVDDSQLPKDRFSAERLKGVDSTLKIQPAKLEDSAVYLCASSLDLAGVSQFFGPGTRLTVL.